The rows below give T cell receptor beta chains drawn from one sample of a study of shared clonotypes between healthy human individuals. Some clones are missing from TCRdb's copy, which holds only in-frame ones; the method was immunoSEQ multiplex PCR. This table has around 2.1 million clones, approximately 94% appearing once. Sequencing was carried out using naive CD4+ T cells sorted from blood. The receptors derive from a man younger than 30 in good health. Both conserved end residues are part of each CDR3.

>TRBV2|TRBJ1-4
CASGRDRATNEKLFF
>TRBV19|TRBJ2-3
CASSIPRQGRGFSGDLDTQYF
>TRBV19|TRBJ1-1
CASSIAGLAVEAFF
>TRBV6-5|TRBJ2-1
CASEQGGKQFF
>TRBV5-1|TRBJ2-5
CASSLTSGGETQYF
>TRBV7-8|TRBJ1-2
CASSFGGTGYGYTF
>TRBV2|TRBJ2-7
CARILRGYEQYF
>TRBV30|TRBJ1-6
CAWSVGQTDSPLHF
>TRBV11-2|TRBJ2-7
CASSFLRVGAGEQYF
>TRBV5-8|TRBJ1-5
CASSPLGGNSNQPQHF
>TRBV29-1|TRBJ2-7
CSVAQGYEQYF
>TRBV7-2|TRBJ2-7
CASSFTSGHTPYEQYF
>TRBV11-2|TRBJ2-7
CATGTGPPEQYF
>TRBV6-1|TRBJ2-7
CASSEDRGGKYEQYF
>TRBV30|TRBJ1-1
CAWERGINTEAFF
>TRBV7-9|TRBJ2-5
CASSRGQGETQYF
>TRBV10-3|TRBJ2-7
CATGAGDVEQYF
>TRBV28|TRBJ1-6
CASRWDAARSPLHF
>TRBV30|TRBJ1-3
CAWGEQSGNTIYF
>TRBV2|TRBJ2-3
CASSRGLLTDTQYF
>TRBV5-4|TRBJ2-7
CASSPWDRSYDEQYF
>TRBV5-4|TRBJ2-3
CASSRTSGRSTDTQYF
>TRBV29-1|TRBJ1-1
CSALTGTEAFF
>TRBV6-5|TRBJ1-2
CASSYSRDATYGYTF
>TRBV27|TRBJ2-1
CASSFERGQYNEQFF
>TRBV6-1|TRBJ2-2
CASSSRNTGELFF
>TRBV19|TRBJ2-7
CASSIDGPPEYF
>TRBV10-1|TRBJ2-3
CASSELAGGLTDTQYF
>TRBV10-3|TRBJ2-6
CAISESSGQGRSGANVLTF
>TRBV7-8|TRBJ1-2
CASSLARSQAEGVIYGYTF
>TRBV11-3|TRBJ2-2
CASSFAGTANTGELFF
>TRBV15|TRBJ2-3
CATSRSPGLVTDTQYF
>TRBV5-1|TRBJ2-5
CASSRDNQETQYF
>TRBV5-1|TRBJ2-5
CASSLSSGGAWETQYF
>TRBV27|TRBJ2-7
CASRPGTSGRLEQYF
>TRBV10-3|TRBJ2-7
CAISEPGGVSSYEQYF
>TRBV6-6|TRBJ2-7
CASSYTISGTRAEQYF
>TRBV9|TRBJ1-6
CASSEGTGDPGNSPLHF
>TRBV6-6|TRBJ1-4
CASTQGGVQGREKLFF
>TRBV27|TRBJ2-7
CASSSRGTGNGYEQYF
>TRBV2|TRBJ2-4
CASSETTRDRAKLAKNIQYF
>TRBV5-1|TRBJ2-1
CASSFSGSYNEQFF
>TRBV6-1|TRBJ1-5
CASSEASVLRNQPQHF
>TRBV5-4|TRBJ2-5
CASSLWGGETQYF
>TRBV6-1|TRBJ2-4
CASSDWGRENIQYF
>TRBV20-1|TRBJ2-4
CSAPSKNIQYF
>TRBV7-7|TRBJ2-1
CASSLASGLATYNEQFF
>TRBV19|TRBJ1-6
CASRDVGRITYNSPLHF